This T cell receptor beta chain was recorded in a study of memory CD8 T cells in hepatitis C reinfection (dated by TCRdb to 2016 to 2017). Regarding the research as a whole: Of the five donors, three spontaneously resolved two consecutive HCV infections, and two cleared a primary infection but developed chronic infection after reinfection. HCV reinfection was defined by a positive HCV RNA test following two negative tests taken at least 60 days apart. Late or post reinfection samples were collected 12 to 24 weeks after reinfection was detected. The TCR beta repertoire of virus-specific CD8 T cells was tracked longitudinally in 5 or 6 donors across an HCV reinfection episode. Between about 2009 and 2012, roughly five reinfection cases that had stored pre-reinfection samples were identified. Participants who had resolved a prior HCV infection were followed every 3 months in the reinfection study. The paper as a whole reports these results and caveats: Because only a handful of donors were included, definitive conclusions about public clonotypes linked to secondary clearance could not be reached by the study.

In the paper's terms, the time point label means: late/post reinfection, 12 to 24 weeks after detection. Sorted cells were sequenced directly ex vivo, without in vitro expansion prior to TCR sequencing. The donors were people who inject drugs and were enrolled in the Montreal Acute Hepatitis C Cohort Study (HEPCO) in Canada. As controls, total naive CD8 T cells, sorted as viable CD3+ CD8+ CD45RO-, were obtained from a couple of donors at each of the three reinfection time points. Before sorting, cryopreserved peripheral blood mononuclear cells were thawed and CD8 T cells were purified from those thawed cells. The MACS CD8+ T cell Isolation Kit was used to enrich CD8 T cells through negative selection. A BD FACSAria II sorter with FACSDiva software was used for cell sorting, and FlowJo was used for data analysis. Libraries were made using the immunoSEQ multiplex PCR assay. Genomic DNA was extracted from the sorted cells, and the TCR beta V, D and J regions were sequenced using the automated high-throughput method of Adaptive Biotechnologies. A two-step, bias-controlled multiplex PCR was used to amplify CDR3 regions. An Illumina instrument was used to sequence the amplified TCR beta libraries. In the original analysis: Demultiplexed reads were processed to reduce amplification and sequencing bias, and the IMGT database was used to assign CDR3 sequences to gene families. ImmunoSEQ software version 2.0 was used to analyze the repertoire data. Out-of-frame sequences and sequences with stop codons in the CDR3 were removed from clonotype lists. Any clonotype with a frequency under 0.01% was left out, since that frequency corresponded to less than one cell. Richness was computed as observed richness divided by input cell number, and evenness as Shannon entropy divided by log observed richness. To measure repertoire diversity and how similar the repertoire was between time points, Simpson diversity and Morisita-Horn overlap indices were applied. Each clonotype was placed into one of four groups: dominant (>1%), sub-dominant (0.5-0.99%), low abundance (0.1-0.49%) or lowest abundance (<0.1%). The germline index was obtained by subtracting total nucleotide additions from total CDR3 length and then dividing the result by total CDR3 length. The immuneACCESS repertoire file appears here via TCRdb, limited to in-frame rearrangements. These files lack a portion of the clones; in checked studies, under half of the deficit traces to unresolved V genes, and the cause of the others is not known. V, J and clone size are taken as reported in that table, and D and trimming were inferred from the DNA itself. The sample profile shows about 46,000 clones; 85% to 90% of them were found once. Jointly, the top ten make up roughly 0.7% of the sample.

As regards this clone: Its antigen is still unknown. Base qualities were left out, and no much larger clone turns up one base away.

The germline V gene (reference sequence) supplies CDR1 MNHEY and CDR2 SMNVEV. Including cysteine and phenylalanine, the CDR3 has 14 amino acids. The retained sequence is limited to the CDR3, 42 bases, with the frame set at the first base. The receptor comes from a man between 18 and 35 years old with hepatitis C virus infection. Material for sequencing was naive CD8+ T cells sorted from blood. The intended sense of this specimen's cell subset or site label: total naive CD8+CD45RO- T cells. The chain employs TRBV27 and TRBJ2-5; 12 central nucleotides agree with TRBD2. The better agreement between TRBJ2-7 and the DNA end casts doubt on the J call. The CDR3 corresponds to CASSPSGRAYEQYF. The sequenced DNA is TGTGCCAGCAGTCCTAGCGGGAGGGCCTACGAGCAGTACTTC.